The entry below gives a single TCR beta chain sequence along with its context. Antigen unknown. This specimen comes from a study of brain T cells in children with intractable seizures. Overall study findings and caveats: Patients' HCMV serostatus was unknown; virus specificity rests on CDR3 similarity alone. Clones missing pre-surgery may reflect undersampling of that blood sample.

The sequenced cases were selected for having the highest brain T cell transcript signatures. Pre-surgery treatment included at least one anti-epileptic drug. Libraries were prepared by immunoSEQ multiplex PCR; TCRdb keeps only in-frame clonotypes and omits some of them. This table holds roughly 110,000 clones, 94% found once. Trimming shortened V by 4 bases and J by 3 bases, and 20 bases separated the two germline ends. This CDR3 is 16 amino acids long. Germline assignment: CDR1 SGDLS and CDR2 YYNGEE. V gene TRBV9 combines with J gene TRBJ2-7; D could derive from TRBD1 or TRBD2 (5 bases each). The sequences come from peripheral blood, collected at surgery. This TCR was sampled from a boy less than two years old with hemimegalencephaly and intractable seizures. CDR3 DNA sequence: TGTGCCAGCAGCCCGAAGCCGGGACCGACCCTCTACGAGCAGTACTTC. Translating gives CASSPKPGPTLYEQYF.